These T cell receptor beta chains were read from a single sample in a study of T-cell memory formation after mild COVID-19. One entry per CDR3 protein, called by TCRdb with MiXCR from the 5' RACE reads. The data show roughly 99,000 distinct CDR3 sequences, with approximately 15% seen just once and less than 45% held by the top ten. The sequenced material came from PBMCs or a T cell subset sorted from them (not recorded which). The receptors derive from a man aged 18 to 29 who had mild COVID-19 (a few samples of this study predate the infection). Cell type and time point are not known. The CDR3 runs from the conserved cysteine through the conserved F or W. The order of the fields is J gene, clone size, D gene, V gene, CDR3 DNA, CDR3 protein. D genes are given only for firm matches. Not all rows give a size; the values are once, few, many and, for expanded clones, a class.

j_call: TRBJ2-3
clone_size: -
d_call: TRBD2
v_call: TRBV11-1
cdr3_nt: TGTGCCAGCAGCTCGACTAGCGGGGGGCCAGATACGCAGTATTTT
cdr3_aa: CASSSTSGGPDTQYF

j_call: TRBJ1-1
clone_size: -
d_call: TRBD1
v_call: TRBV7-8
cdr3_nt: TGTGCCAGCAGCAAGCGGACAGGGGTCGCGATAGGAACTGAAGCTTTCTTT
cdr3_aa: CASSKRTGVAIGTEAFF

j_call: TRBJ1-1
clone_size: -
d_call: TRBD1
v_call: TRBV27
cdr3_nt: TGTGCCAGCAGTTTTCAGGGGGACACTGAAGCTTTCTTT
cdr3_aa: CASSFQGDTEAFF

j_call: TRBJ2-7
clone_size: -
d_call: -
v_call: TRBV20-1
cdr3_nt: TGCAGTGCTAGAGATCAGGGGAGCTACGAGCAGTACTTC
cdr3_aa: CSARDQGSYEQYF

j_call: TRBJ2-7
clone_size: -
d_call: -
v_call: TRBV7-9
cdr3_nt: TGTGCCAGCAGCGTTCGAGGGACGGCGGGGGAGCAGTACTTC
cdr3_aa: CASSVRGTAGEQYF

j_call: TRBJ2-2
clone_size: -
d_call: -
v_call: TRBV18
cdr3_nt: TGTGCCAGCTCACCAGGGACAACGAACACCGGGGAGCTGTTTTTT
cdr3_aa: CASSPGTTNTGELFF

j_call: TRBJ2-5
clone_size: once
d_call: -
v_call: TRBV7-3
cdr3_nt: TGTGCCAGCAGCCTACAGGGTGGGGCAGGAGAGACCCAGTACTTC
cdr3_aa: CASSLQGGAGETQYF

j_call: TRBJ1-4
clone_size: few
d_call: TRBD1
v_call: TRBV4-1
cdr3_nt: TGCGCCAGCAGCCAACTGACAGGGGGCGATGAAAAACTGTTTTTT
cdr3_aa: CASSQLTGGDEKLFF

j_call: TRBJ2-2
clone_size: few
d_call: -
v_call: TRBV27
cdr3_nt: TGTGCCAGCAGCCTCAGTAGGTTCGGGGAGCTGTTTTTT
cdr3_aa: CASSLSRFGELFF

j_call: TRBJ1-1
clone_size: -
d_call: -
v_call: TRBV12-3/TRBV12-4
cdr3_nt: TGTGCCAGCAGCAAGGGAGAGAACATGAACACTGAAGCTTTCTTT
cdr3_aa: CASSKGENMNTEAFF

j_call: TRBJ2-2
clone_size: -
d_call: -
v_call: TRBV6-2/TRBV6-3
cdr3_nt: TGTGCCAGCAGTTACAACCCTCACACCGGGGAGCTGTTTTTT
cdr3_aa: CASSYNPHTGELFF

j_call: TRBJ1-4
clone_size: few
d_call: TRBD1
v_call: TRBV5-1
cdr3_nt: TGCGCCAGCAGCGGGGGACAGGGGCCTTTGGACTTATCCGAAAAACTGTTTTTT
cdr3_aa: CASSGGQGPLDLSEKLFF

j_call: TRBJ2-3
clone_size: many
d_call: -
v_call: TRBV3-1
cdr3_nt: TGTGCCAGCAGCCAAGATCTGAAGGGAGCAACTGGGAATACGCAGTATTTT
cdr3_aa: CASSQDLKGATGNTQYF

j_call: TRBJ2-2
clone_size: -
d_call: -
v_call: TRBV19
cdr3_nt: TGTGCCAGTAGTATAGTTTTCGACAGGACCATGAACACCGGGGAGCTGTTTTTT
cdr3_aa: CASSIVFDRTMNTGELFF

j_call: TRBJ2-7
clone_size: -
d_call: TRBD1
v_call: TRBV11-2
cdr3_nt: TGTGCCAGCAGCTCGGGACAGGCCTCCTTGTACGAGCAGTACTTC
cdr3_aa: CASSSGQASLYEQYF

j_call: TRBJ2-1
clone_size: few
d_call: TRBD2
v_call: TRBV4-3
cdr3_nt: TGCGCCAGCAGCAAACCAGGGACTAGCAATGAGCAGTTCTTC
cdr3_aa: CASSKPGTSNEQFF